The next 12 T cell receptor beta chains were all read from a single sample in a study of radiation and T cells in renal cell carcinoma. Described time point: baseline pretreatment blood. The treatment: 15 Gy SBRT to primary tumor, nephrectomy 4 weeks later. This table comes from immunoSEQ multiplex PCR, and its TCRdb copy is limited to in-frame clones, with some not included. The data show 110,000 to 150,000 clones, 75% to 90% seen once. Sequencing was performed on blood, taken from a patient whose treatment included radiotherapy and nephrectomy. These receptors originate from a woman between 50 and 59 years old with renal cell carcinoma.

This clone is a singleton in its sample. This chain links TRBV14 with TRBJ1-3; D is undetermined. Per germline, CDR1 SGHDN and CDR2 FVKESK. The V and J ends lost 4 bases and 0 bases respectively, with 7 bases between them. The CDR3 is made up of 14 amino acids. This chain's CDR3 is CASSRGYSGNTIYF. CDR3 bases: TGTGCCAGCAGCCGAGGTTACTCTGGAAACACCATATATTTT.

This clone has more than one count but fewer than ten. The CDR3 sequence is CASSSPGGTENSPLHF. The CDR3 nucleotides read TGTGCCAGCAGTTCACCCGGGGGGACAGAGAATTCACCCCTCCACTTT. The chain employs TRBV28 and TRBJ1-6, with 7 bases identical to TRBD1. The CDR3 loop spans 16 amino acids. Germline V gene sequence: CDR1 MDHEN, CDR2 SYDVKM. V shed 4 bases, J shed 7 bases, and the junction held 10 bases outside the gene matches. Together with reference TRBV28 and TRBJ1-6, the CDR3 gives the full variable domain: DVKVTQSSRYLVKRTGEKVFLECVQDMDHENMFWYRQDPGLGLRLIYFSYDVKMKEKGDIPEGYSVSREKKERFSLILESASTNQTSMYLCASSSPGGTENSPLHFGNGTRLTVT.

The rearrangement links TRBV4-2 to TRBJ2-1; D perhaps matches TRBD1 (6 bases). The CDR3 spans 15 residues. Germline V gives CDR1 LGHNA, CDR2 YNFKEQ. V lost 0 bases, J lost 7 bases, and 13 bases lay in between. CDR3 in DNA: TGTGCCAGCAGCCAAGATACAGGGTTTTGGAATGAGCAGTTCTTC. Its translation is CASSQDTGFWNEQFF.

This chain uses TRBV11-2 with TRBJ2-1; 11 bases agree with TRBD2. Germline lookup yields CDR1 SGHAT and CDR2 FQNNGV. V lost 3 bases to trimming and J lost 9 bases; unmatched junction nucleotides: 7. The CDR3 covers 15 residues. Here the CDR3 reads CASSFSSGGYIEQFF. CDR3 bases: TGTGCCAGCAGCTTCTCTAGCGGGGGGTATATTGAGCAGTTCTTC. Combining the CDR3 with reference TRBV11-2 and TRBJ2-1 gives the whole variable domain EAGVAQSPRYKIIEKRQSVAFWCNPISGHATLYWYQQILGQGPKLLIQFQNNGVVDDSQLPKDRFSAERLKGVDSTLKIQPAKLEDSAVYLCASSFSSGGYIEQFFGPGTRLTVL.

V is TRBV9 and J is TRBJ1-2; D possibly corresponds to TRBD1 (5 bases). The CDR3 extends over 15 amino acids. V gave up 2 bases and J gave up 1 base, with 12 bases separating them. Germline values: CDR1 SGDLS, CDR2 YYNGEE. The CDR3 here is CASSVSSRVNYGYTF. CDR3 DNA: TGTGCCAGCAGCGTGTCCTCCAGGGTTAACTATGGCTACACCTTC.

J is TRBJ1-2 and V is TRBV30; 8 bases are a match to TRBD1. The CDR3 is 12 amino acids. V lost 2 bases and J lost 7; bases outside the gene matches: 3. CDR1 is GTSNPN and CDR2 is SVGIG in the germline V gene (reference sequence). CDR3 region: CAWSITGGGYTF. The CDR3 coding sequence is TGTGCCTGGAGTATTACAGGGGGTGGCTACACCTTC.

The V call is TRBV5-1, the J call TRBJ1-4; no clear D. V gave up 4 bases and J gave up 0 bases, with 13 bases separating them. This CDR3 contains 16 residues. From germline, CDR1 is SGHRS and CDR2 YFSETQ. The chain's CDR3 is CASSPGSQATNEKLFF. CDR3 DNA sequence: TGCGCCAGCAGCCCTGGTTCGCAAGCAACTAATGAAAAACTGTTTTTT.

The chain employs TRBV7-9 and TRBJ2-1; possible D gene TRBD1, 5 bases. The CDR3 spans 15 residues. From germline, CDR1 is SEHNR and CDR2 FQNEAQ (reference sequence). With 5 bases removed from V and 6 bases from J, the gap between germline ends came to 17 bases. In nucleotides, the CDR3 is TGTGCCAGCAGCCCTTGGACAAGCAAAACCAATGAGCAGTTCTTC. Protein product: CASSPWTSKTNEQFF.

The V call is TRBV6-5, the J call TRBJ1-1; D is perhaps TRBD1 (6 bases). Per the germline V gene, CDR1 is MNHEY and CDR2 is SVGAGI. The CDR3 contains 16 residues. V was cut by 1 base and J by 0 bases, with 12 bases left in between. Here the CDR3 DNA reads TGTGCCAGCAGTTACTTCTTCGACAGGCTGAACACTGAAGCTTTCTTT. Translating gives CASSYFFDRLNTEAFF.

The chain joins TRBV6-5 to TRBJ1-5; 9 nucleotides line up with TRBD1. With 6 bases clipped from V and 9 bases from J, the junction kept 6 bases outside the gene matches. Germline assignment: CDR1 MNHEY and CDR2 SVGAGI. The CDR3 spans 13 residues. CDR3 loop: CASRLQGARPQHF. The CDR3 bases are TGTGCCAGCAGGCTACAGGGGGCGCGGCCCCAGCATTTT.

The chain carries TRBV28 and TRBJ1-1, with 7 bases fitting TRBD1. The V gene end was trimmed by 5 bases and the J gene end by 1 base; junction bases not matched to a gene: 7. The CDR3 sequence is 15 residues long. Germline CDR1 and CDR2: MDHEN and SYDVKM. This CDR3 is CASSAGQRSNTEAFF. The CDR3 coding sequence is TGTGCCAGCAGTGCGGGACAGCGTTCGAACACTGAAGCTTTCTTT.

The rearrangement uses TRBV2 and TRBJ1-2; D gene uncertain. From germline, CDR1 is SNHLY and CDR2 FYNNEI. The germline V and J ends were trimmed by 1 base and 8 bases, with 8 bases remaining between them. CDR3 length equals 12 residues. CDR3 protein: CASSEGVGGYTF. The CDR3 coding sequence is TGTGCCAGCAGTGAAGGGGTCGGCGGCTACACCTTC.